The next 6 T cell receptor beta chains were all read from a single sample in a study of memory CD4+ T cells and cytomegalovirus serostatus. The sort gate was single viable CD3+CD4+CD8-CD45RO+ cells for memory CD4+ T cells. Data came from immunoSEQ multiplex PCR; TCRdb stores just in-frame clones and leaves some out. Of about 62,000 clones listed, 60% to 85% are singletons. Specimen: memory CD4+ T cells from blood. These receptors came from an adult in good health and CMV-seropositive.

The chain recombines TRBV2 with TRBJ2-1; tentatively, D is TRBD1 (5 bases). Germline V gene sequence: CDR1 SNHLY, CDR2 FYNNEI. The CDR3 extends over 14 amino acids. Trimming stripped 6 bases from V and 16 bases from J, with 25 bases between. The CDR3 loop reads CASRDGYDREKGFF. CDR3 coding DNA: TGTGCCAGCAGGGACGGCTACGACAGAGAGAAAGGTTTCTTC.

The rearrangement links TRBV19 to TRBJ1-2; 8 nucleotides line up with TRBD1. The ends lost 4 bases at V and 4 bases at J; junction bases unmatched: 11. The germline CDR1 and CDR2 sequences are LNHDA and SQIVND (reference sequence). The CDR3 extends over 16 amino acids. This CDR3 is CASSTQFADRVYGYTF. Written as DNA, the CDR3 is TGTGCCAGTAGTACCCAATTCGCGGACAGGGTCTATGGCTACACCTTC.

This rearrangement joins TRBV7-2 to TRBJ1-1; no clear D gene. Looked up from germline, CDR1 is SGHTA and CDR2 is FQGNSA. The CDR3 length is 15 residues. V lost 2 bases and J 1 base, leaving 11 bases between the germline ends. The DNA of the CDR3 is TGTGCCAGCAGCTTATCGGCAGGATGGAACACTGAAGCTTTCTTT. Protein: CASSLSAGWNTEAFF.

The chain links TRBV6-5 to TRBJ1-1; unclear D gene. The germline gives CDR1 MNHEY, CDR2 SVGAGI. The V gene lost 4 bases and the J gene lost 5 bases, with 14 bases spanning the gap. The CDR3 has 14 residues. The CDR3 nucleotides read TGTGCCAGCAGTTCTCATTCTGATCGGACTGAAGCTTTCTTT. This translates into CASSSHSDRTEAFF.

V usage is TRBV7-2 and J usage is TRBJ2-7, with D perhaps matching TRBD1 or TRBD2 (5 bases each). CDR1 and CDR2 (germline): SGHTA, FQGNSA. The CDR3 extends over 15 amino acids. V lost 5 bases, J lost 5 bases, and 19 bases lay in between. The CDR3 region has the DNA TGTGCCAGCAGCGTTACCCGGGGTGGGGGAGACGAGCAGTACTTC. Residues: CASSVTRGGGDEQYF. Using reference TRBV7-2 and TRBJ2-7 for the parts outside the CDR3, the full variable domain is GAGVSQSPSNKVTEKGKDVELRCDPISGHTALYWYRQSLGQGLEFLIYFQGNSAPDKSGLPSDRFSAERTGGSVSTLTIQRTQQEDSAVYLCASSVTRGGGDEQYFGPGTRLTVT.

The chain uses TRBV28 and TRBJ2-7; TRBD2 might be the D (7 bases). V lost 6 bases and J lost 6, with 27 bases in between. CDR1 is MDHEN, CDR2 SYDVKM, per germline. The CDR3 covers 17 residues. CDR3 nucleotide sequence: TGTGCCAGCAGCTCCCTTGGGATAGGAGGGAGGGGGGGCGAGCAGTACTTC. It codes for CASSSLGIGGRGGEQYF.